Listed below are T cell receptor beta chains from one sample, sequenced in a study of regulatory T cells in long-lasting Graves disease. One entry per CDR3 protein, called by TCRdb with MiXCR from the multiplex PCR reads. The sample has roughly 400,000 distinct CDR3 sequences; roughly 23% are singletons. Sequencing used peripheral blood mononuclear cells (PBMCs), obtained when the disease was refractory, from a patient treated with antithyroid drugs. These receptors were obtained from a female donor with Graves disease. CDR3s leave out the opening cysteine and the closing phenylalanine or tryptophan.

v_gene,j_gene,CDR3aa
TRBV12-5,TRBJ2-3,ASGCSSLTGQGPDTQY
TRBV6-2/TRBV6-3,TRBJ2-5,ASSSGAGGLETQY
TRBV30,TRBJ2-3,AWSGGTDTQY
TRBV28,TRBJ1-1,ASISAEAGGFRTEAF
TRBV6-1,TRBJ1-5,ASFLGRSNQPQH
TRBV28,TRBJ2-7,ASRSGLNEQY
TRBV7-2,TRBJ1-1,ASSPGGSDTEAF
TRBV7-9,TRBJ2-2,ASSGKNWPAGELF
TRBV2,TRBJ1-1,ASSNSGVTTEAF
TRBV10-3,TRBJ2-2,AISGSGSTGELF
TRBV5-4,TRBJ2-2,ASSLKVVGRNTGELF
TRBV3-1,TRBJ2-1,ASSEGRESYNEQF
TRBV9,TRBJ2-7,ASNGTGRRTDPYEQY
TRBV27,TRBJ1-1,ASSSSGVYTEAF
TRBV2,TRBJ2-7,ASSVGTYEQY
TRBV19,TRBJ1-1,ASSILGSDTEAF
TRBV7-9,TRBJ1-1,ASSTGVGTEAF
TRBV19,TRBJ2-2,AGQGTTGELF
TRBV15,TRBJ1-5,ATSGFLPGSVNQPQH
TRBV6-1,TRBJ2-7,ASNTGGPYEQY
TRBV5-5,TRBJ2-5,ASSALWDRKEETQY
TRBV20-1,TRBJ1-3,SASGGVLGNTIY
TRBV29-1,TRBJ2-2,SVEKFNTGELF
TRBV29-1,TRBJ2-1,SVGPSYNEQF
TRBV6-2/TRBV6-3,TRBJ2-7,ASSYSQGPSLPYEQY
TRBV29-1,TRBJ2-2,SVQGTGELF
TRBV5-1,TRBJ1-4,ASSLGPDRGEKLF
TRBV27,TRBJ2-3,ASSPPGEREPTDTQY
TRBV12-3/TRBV12-4,TRBJ2-7,ASSFVGFHEQY
TRBV29-1,TRBJ2-2,SAEAVRDRVIGELF
TRBV5-8,TRBJ2-2,ASSSSGRGSTGELF
TRBV12-3/TRBV12-4,TRBJ1-5,ARRLRGVFSYQPQH
TRBV27,TRBJ1-2,ASSPGFVYGYT
TRBV7-9,TRBJ1-5,ASAGTGNQPQH
TRBV19,TRBJ2-2,ASSIDLFRGMGQDLTGELF
TRBV30,TRBJ2-7,AWVRDSSYEQY
TRBV20-1,TRBJ2-3,SARTFRDTQY